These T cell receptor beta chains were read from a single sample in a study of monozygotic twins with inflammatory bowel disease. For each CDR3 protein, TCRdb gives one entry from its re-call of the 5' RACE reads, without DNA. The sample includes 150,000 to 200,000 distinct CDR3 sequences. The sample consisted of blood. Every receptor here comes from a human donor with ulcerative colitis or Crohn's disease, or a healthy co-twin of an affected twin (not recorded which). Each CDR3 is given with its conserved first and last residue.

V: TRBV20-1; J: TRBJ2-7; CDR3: CSARDVEQGTYEQYF
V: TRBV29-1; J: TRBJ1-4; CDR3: CSALGGTGEKLFF
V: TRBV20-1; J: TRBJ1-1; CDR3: CSARDLGTEAFF
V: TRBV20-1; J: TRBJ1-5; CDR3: CSAREAGFSNQPQHF
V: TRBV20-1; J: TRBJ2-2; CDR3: CSARDLSGTGELFF
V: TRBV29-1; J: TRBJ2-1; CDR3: CSVEIQGGYYNEQFF
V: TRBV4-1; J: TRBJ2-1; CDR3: CASSQDPGTPRSNEQFF
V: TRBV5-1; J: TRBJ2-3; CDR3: CASSVPGTQTDTQYF
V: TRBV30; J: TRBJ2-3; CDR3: CAWRGTPFLTDTQYF
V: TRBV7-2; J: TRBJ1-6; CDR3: CASSLVASSYNSPLHF
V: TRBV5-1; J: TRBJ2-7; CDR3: CASSPQRGGMAYEQYF
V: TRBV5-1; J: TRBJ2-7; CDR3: CASSLVPSGGSKLLYEQYF
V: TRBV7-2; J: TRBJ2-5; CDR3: CASSLETRGRETQYF
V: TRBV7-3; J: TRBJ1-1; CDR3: CASSLMGGLNTEAFF
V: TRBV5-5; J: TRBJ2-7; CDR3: CASSLTGGLYYEQYF
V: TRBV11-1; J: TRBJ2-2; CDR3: CASSPGLAGGQTNTGELFF
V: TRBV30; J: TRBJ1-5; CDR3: CAWDAGQVFDGNQPQHF
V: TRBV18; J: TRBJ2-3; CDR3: CASSLLPDGPWHTQYF
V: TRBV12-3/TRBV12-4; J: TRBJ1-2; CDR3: CASGGDSRYGYTF
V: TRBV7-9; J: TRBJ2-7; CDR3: CASSLATETYEQYF
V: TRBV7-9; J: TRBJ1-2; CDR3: CASSPSLRGTPNGYTF
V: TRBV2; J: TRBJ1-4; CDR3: CATHPRQNHEKLFF
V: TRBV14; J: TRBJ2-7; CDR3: CASSQDPAYEQYF
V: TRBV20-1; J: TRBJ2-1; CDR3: CSAGLVVSYNEQFF
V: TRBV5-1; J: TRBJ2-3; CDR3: CASSTGLAGDTQYF
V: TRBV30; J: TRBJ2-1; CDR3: CAWSVVPRPRDNEQFF
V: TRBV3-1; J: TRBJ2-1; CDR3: CASSQGGSSYNEQFF
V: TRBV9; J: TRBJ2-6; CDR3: CASSVSMAESSGANVLTF
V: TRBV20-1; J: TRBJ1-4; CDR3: CSGAEGGRSNEKLFF
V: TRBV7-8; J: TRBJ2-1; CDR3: CASSLRDRGYNEQFF
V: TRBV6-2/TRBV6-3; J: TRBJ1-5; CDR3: CASSPSGTGNQPQHF
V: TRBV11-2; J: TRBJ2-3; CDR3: CASSLGGARDTQYF
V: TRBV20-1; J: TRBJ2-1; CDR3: CSARDMREEYNEQFF
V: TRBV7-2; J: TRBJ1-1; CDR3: CASSLVGGDSNTEAFF
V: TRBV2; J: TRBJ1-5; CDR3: CASSDLGQPQHF
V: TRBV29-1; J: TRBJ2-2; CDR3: CSVNKGASGITGELFF
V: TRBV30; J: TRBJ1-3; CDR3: CAIQGSGNTIYF
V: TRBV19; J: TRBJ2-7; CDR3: CASRAGATEQYF
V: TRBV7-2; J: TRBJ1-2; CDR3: CASSPLGGYTF
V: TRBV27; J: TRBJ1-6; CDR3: CASSRGQGSSPLHF
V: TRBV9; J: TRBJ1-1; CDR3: CASSVDYRFEAFF
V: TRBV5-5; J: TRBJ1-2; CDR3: CASSLVVGDGYTF
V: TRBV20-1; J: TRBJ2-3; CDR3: CSAVGGPKGTTDTQYF
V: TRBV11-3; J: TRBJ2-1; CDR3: CASSLAAGEQFF
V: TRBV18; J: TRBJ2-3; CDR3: CASSPLADTDTQYF
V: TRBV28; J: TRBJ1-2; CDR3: CASRPGQSIYGYTF
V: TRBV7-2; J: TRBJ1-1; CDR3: CASSLGRMNTEAFF
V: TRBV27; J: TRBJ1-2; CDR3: CASSLSSGSNYGYTF
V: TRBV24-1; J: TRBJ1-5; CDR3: CATSGGGNQPQHF
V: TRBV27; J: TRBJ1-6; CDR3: CASSSGRGNSPLHF
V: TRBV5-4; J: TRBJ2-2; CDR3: CASSPGQDYTGELFF
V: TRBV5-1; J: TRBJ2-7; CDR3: CASSLNWATPYEQYF
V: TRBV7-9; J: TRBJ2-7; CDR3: CASSSALFEQYF
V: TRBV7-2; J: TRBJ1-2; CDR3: CASSLEAAYGYTF
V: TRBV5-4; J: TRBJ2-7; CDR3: CASSPAGTIFYEQYF
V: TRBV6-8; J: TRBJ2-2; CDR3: CASSLGPPGPNTGELFF
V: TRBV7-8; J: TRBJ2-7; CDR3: CASSQTSGTEQYF